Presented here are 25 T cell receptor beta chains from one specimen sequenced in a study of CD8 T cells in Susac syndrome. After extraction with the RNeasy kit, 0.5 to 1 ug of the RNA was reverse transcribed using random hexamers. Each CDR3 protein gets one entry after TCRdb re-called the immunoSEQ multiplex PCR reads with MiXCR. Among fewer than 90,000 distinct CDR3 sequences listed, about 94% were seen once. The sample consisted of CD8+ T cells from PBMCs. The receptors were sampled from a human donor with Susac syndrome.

Written as DNA, the CDR3 is TGTGCCTGGAGTGAGGTGTCGCAGGGGGCCCTGTTTTTT. Its protein is CAWSEVSQGALFF. The chain employs TRBV30 and TRBJ1-4; 8 bases are shared with TRBD1. Per the germline V gene, CDR1 is GTSNPN and CDR2 is SVGIG (reference sequence). Germline trimming cut 1 base from V and 14 bases from J; bases unmatched to any gene: 9. The CDR3 is made up of 13 amino acids.

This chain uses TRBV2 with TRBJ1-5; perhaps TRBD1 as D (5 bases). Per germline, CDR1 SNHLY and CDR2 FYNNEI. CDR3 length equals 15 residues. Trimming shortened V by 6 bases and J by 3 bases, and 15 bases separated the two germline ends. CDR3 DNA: TGTGCCAGCAGCGGAAGTACCGGGGCCAATCAGCCCCAGCATTTT. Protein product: CASSGSTGANQPQHF.

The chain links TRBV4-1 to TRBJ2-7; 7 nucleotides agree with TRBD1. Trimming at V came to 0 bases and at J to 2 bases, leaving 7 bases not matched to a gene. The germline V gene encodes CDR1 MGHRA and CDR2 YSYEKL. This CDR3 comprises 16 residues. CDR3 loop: CASSQERQGITYEQYF. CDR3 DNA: TGCGCCAGCAGCCAAGAAAGACAGGGTATCACCTACGAGCAGTACTTC.

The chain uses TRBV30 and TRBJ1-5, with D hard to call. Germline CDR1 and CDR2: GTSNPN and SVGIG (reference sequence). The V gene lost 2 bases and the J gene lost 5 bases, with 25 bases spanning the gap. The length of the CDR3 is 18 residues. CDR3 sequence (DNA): TGTGCCTGGAGTTACGGGCCCGGCGGCTTTTTAGGAGATCAGCCCCAGCATTTT. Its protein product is CAWSYGPGGFLGDQPQHF.

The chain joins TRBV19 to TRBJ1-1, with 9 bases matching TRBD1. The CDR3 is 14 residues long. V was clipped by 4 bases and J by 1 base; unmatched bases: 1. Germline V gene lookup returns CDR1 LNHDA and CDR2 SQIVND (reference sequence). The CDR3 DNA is TGTGCCAGTAGTACGGGACAGGGGAACACTGAAGCTTTCTTT. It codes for CASSTGQGNTEAFF.

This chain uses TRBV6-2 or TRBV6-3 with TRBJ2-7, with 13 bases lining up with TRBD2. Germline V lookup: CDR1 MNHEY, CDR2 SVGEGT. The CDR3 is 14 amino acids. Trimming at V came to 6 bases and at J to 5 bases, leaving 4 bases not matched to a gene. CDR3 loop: CASRLAGGRNEQYF. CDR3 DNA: TGTGCCAGCAGACTAGCGGGAGGGAGGAACGAGCAGTACTTC.

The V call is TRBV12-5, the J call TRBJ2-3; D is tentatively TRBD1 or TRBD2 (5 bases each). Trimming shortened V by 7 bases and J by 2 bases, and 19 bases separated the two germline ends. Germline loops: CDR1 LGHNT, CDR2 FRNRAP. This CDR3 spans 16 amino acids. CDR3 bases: TGTGCTAGTGCCCTCCGAGGGGAAAGCACCACAGATACGCAGTATTTT. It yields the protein CASALRGESTTDTQYF.

In DNA form, the CDR3 reads TGTGCCAGCAGCCTAGACAGTTTCTCCTATAATTCACCCCTCCACTTT. Its translation is CASSLDSFSYNSPLHF. The gene calls are TRBV6-6 and TRBJ1-6; tentative D call: TRBD1 (5 bases). The CDR3 runs to 16 residues. In germline, CDR1 is MNHNY, CDR2 SVGAGI (reference sequence). Between the trimmed V and J ends, which lost 6 bases and 0 bases, there was a span of 12 bases.

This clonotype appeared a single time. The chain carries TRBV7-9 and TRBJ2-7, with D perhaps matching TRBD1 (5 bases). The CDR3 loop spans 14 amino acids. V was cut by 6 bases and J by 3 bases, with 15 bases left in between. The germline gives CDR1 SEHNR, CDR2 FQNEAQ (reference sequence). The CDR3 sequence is CASSDRSSNYEQYF. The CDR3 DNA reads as TGTGCCAGCAGTGACAGATCCTCTAACTACGAGCAGTACTTC.

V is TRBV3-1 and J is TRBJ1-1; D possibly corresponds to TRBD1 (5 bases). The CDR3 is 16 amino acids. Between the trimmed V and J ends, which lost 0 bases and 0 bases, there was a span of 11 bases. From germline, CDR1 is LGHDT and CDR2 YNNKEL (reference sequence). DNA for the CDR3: TGTGCCAGCAGCCAAGAAGGTCGGGGGATGAACACTGAAGCTTTCTTT. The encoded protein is CASSQEGRGMNTEAFF.

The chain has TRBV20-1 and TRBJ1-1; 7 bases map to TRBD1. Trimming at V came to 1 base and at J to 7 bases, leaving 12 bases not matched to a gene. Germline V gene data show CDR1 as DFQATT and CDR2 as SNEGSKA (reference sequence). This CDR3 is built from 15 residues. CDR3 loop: CSARGNNVQGSEAFF. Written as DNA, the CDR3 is TGCAGTGCTAGAGGTAATAACGTACAGGGGAGTGAAGCTTTCTTT.

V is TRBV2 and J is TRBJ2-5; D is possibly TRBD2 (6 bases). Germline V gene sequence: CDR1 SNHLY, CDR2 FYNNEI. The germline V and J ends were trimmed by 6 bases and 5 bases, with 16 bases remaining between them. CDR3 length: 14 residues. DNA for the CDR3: TGTGCCAGCAGAGCCGGGACTGGTAGGGAGACCCAGTACTTC. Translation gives CASRAGTGRETQYF.

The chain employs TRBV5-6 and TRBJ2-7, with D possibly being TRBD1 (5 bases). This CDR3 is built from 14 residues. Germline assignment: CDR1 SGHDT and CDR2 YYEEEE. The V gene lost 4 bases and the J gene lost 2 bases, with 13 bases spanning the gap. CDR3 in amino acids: CASSLLDMTYEQYF. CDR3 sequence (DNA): TGTGCCAGCAGCCTACTGGACATGACCTACGAGCAGTACTTC.

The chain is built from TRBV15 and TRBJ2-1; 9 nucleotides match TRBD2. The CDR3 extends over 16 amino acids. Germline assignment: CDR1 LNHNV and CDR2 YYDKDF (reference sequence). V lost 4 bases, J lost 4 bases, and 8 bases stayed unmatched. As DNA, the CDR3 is TGTGCCACCAGCACGAATAGCGGGAGTTGGTACAATGAGCAGTTCTTC. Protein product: CATSTNSGSWYNEQFF.

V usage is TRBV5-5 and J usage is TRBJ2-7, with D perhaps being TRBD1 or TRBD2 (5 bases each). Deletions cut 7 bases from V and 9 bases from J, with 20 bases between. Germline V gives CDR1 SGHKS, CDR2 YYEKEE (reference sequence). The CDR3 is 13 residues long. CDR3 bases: TGTGCCAGCGAGGGGCAGGTGAGCCGGGGGCAGTACTTC. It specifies CASEGQVSRGQYF.

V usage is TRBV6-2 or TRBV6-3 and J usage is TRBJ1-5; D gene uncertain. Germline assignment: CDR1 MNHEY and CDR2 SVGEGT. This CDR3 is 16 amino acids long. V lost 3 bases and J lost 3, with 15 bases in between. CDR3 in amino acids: CASSYKDWGYNQPQHF. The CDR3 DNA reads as TGTGCCAGCAGTTATAAAGATTGGGGTTACAATCAGCCCCAGCATTTT.

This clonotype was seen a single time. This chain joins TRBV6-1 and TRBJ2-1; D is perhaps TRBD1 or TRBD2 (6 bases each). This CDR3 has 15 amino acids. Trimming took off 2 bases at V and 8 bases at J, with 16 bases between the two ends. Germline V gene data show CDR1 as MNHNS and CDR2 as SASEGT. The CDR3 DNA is TGTGCCAGCAGTGAAAGGTTCGGGGGCGTCCATGAGCAGTTCTTC. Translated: CASSERFGGVHEQFF.

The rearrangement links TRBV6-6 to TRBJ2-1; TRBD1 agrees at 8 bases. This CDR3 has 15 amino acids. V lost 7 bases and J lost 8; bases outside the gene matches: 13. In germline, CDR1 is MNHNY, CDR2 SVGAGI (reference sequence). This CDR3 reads CASTLGQVRVHEQFF. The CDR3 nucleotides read TGTGCCAGCACCTTGGGACAGGTCAGAGTCCATGAGCAGTTCTTC.

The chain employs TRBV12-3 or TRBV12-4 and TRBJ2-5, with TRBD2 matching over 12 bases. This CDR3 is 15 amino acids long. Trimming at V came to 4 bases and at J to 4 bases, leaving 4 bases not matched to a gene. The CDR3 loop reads CASSSSGGAGETQYF. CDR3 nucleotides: TGTGCCAGCAGTTCTAGCGGGGGGGCTGGAGAGACCCAGTACTTC.

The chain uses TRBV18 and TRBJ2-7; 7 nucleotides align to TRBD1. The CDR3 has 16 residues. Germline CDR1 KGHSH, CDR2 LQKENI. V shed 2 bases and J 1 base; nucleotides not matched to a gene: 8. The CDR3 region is CASSPSAGTESYEQYF. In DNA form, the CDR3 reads TGTGCCAGCTCACCATCAGCCGGGACAGAATCCTACGAGCAGTACTTC.

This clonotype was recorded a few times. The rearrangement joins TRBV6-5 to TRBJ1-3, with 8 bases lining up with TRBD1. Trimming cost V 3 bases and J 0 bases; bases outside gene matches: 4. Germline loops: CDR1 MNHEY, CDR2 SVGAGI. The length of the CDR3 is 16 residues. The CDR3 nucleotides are TGTGCCAGCAGTTATAACAGGGGGTACTCTGGAAACACCATATATTTT. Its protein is CASSYNRGYSGNTIYF.

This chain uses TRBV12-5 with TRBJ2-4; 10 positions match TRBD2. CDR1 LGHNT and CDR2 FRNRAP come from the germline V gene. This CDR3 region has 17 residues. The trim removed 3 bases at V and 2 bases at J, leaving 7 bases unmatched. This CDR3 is CASGFLAGGSPKNIQYF. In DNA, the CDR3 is TGTGCTAGTGGTTTCTTAGCGGGGGGTTCGCCCAAAAACATTCAGTACTTC. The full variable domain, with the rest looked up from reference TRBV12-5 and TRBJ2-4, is DARVTQTPRHKVTEMGQEVTMRCQPILGHNTVFWYRQTMMQGLELLAYFRNRAPLDDSGMPKDRFSAEMPDATLATLKIQPSEPRDSAVYFCASGFLAGGSPKNIQYFGAGTRLSVL.

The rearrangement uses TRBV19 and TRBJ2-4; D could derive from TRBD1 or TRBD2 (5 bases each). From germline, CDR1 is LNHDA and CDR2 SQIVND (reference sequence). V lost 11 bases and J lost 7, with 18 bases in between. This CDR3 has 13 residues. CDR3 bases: TGTGCCTCACGACGGGACGGTGGGAACATTCAGTACTTC. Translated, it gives CASRRDGGNIQYF.

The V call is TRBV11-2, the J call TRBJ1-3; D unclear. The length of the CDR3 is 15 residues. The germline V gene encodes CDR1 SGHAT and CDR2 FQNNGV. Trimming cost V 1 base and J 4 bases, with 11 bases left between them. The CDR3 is CASSLVSGLGNTIYF. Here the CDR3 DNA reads TGTGCCAGCAGCTTAGTGAGTGGACTCGGAAACACCATATATTTT.

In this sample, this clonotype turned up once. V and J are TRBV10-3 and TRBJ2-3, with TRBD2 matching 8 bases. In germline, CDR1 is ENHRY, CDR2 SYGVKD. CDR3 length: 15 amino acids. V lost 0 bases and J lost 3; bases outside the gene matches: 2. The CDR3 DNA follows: TGTGCCATCAGTGAGTCCCGGGGGGGGACAGATACGCAGTATTTT. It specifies CAISESRGGTDTQYF.